A single sample gave rise to the 16 T cell receptor beta chains below, sequenced in a study of beta chain features in type 1 diabetes. Since all of the isolated RNA was reverse transcribed, expressed TCRB transcripts were what got sequenced. Sequenced by immunoSEQ multiplex PCR; TCRdb stores in-frame clones only, minus some. The sample carries over 700,000 clones, under 20% recorded once. Sequenced input: naive CD4+ T cells from blood. Receptors were obtained from a woman aged 18-35 years in good health.

This clone occurred a few times. The chain employs TRBV5-1 and TRBJ2-7; D unresolved. The CDR3 totals 16 residues. The germline V and J ends were trimmed by 0 bases and 0 bases, with 13 bases remaining between them. The germline CDR1 and CDR2 sequences are SGHRS and YFSETQ. This CDR3 reads CASSLDPTLSSYEQYF. The CDR3 DNA follows: TGCGCCAGCAGCTTGGACCCGACATTGAGCTCCTACGAGCAGTACTTC. Together with reference TRBV5-1 and TRBJ2-7, the CDR3 gives the full variable domain: KAGVTQTPRYLIKTRGQQVTLSCSPISGHRSVSWYQQTPGQGLQFLFEYFSETQRNKGNFPGRFSGRQFSNSRSEMNVSTLELGDSALYLCASSLDPTLSSYEQYFGPGTRLTVT.

This clone was found a few times. This chain joins TRBV18 and TRBJ1-1; D remains unclear. Germline CDR1 reads KGHSH; CDR2 reads LQKENI. The length of the CDR3 is 14 residues. Deletions cut 6 bases from V and 5 bases from J, with 16 bases between. The CDR3 region has the DNA TGTGCCAGCTCGCTGGGGAACGCCGCAACTGAAGCTTTCTTT. Amino acid sequence: CASSLGNAATEAFF.

In this sample, this clone turned up a few times. The V call is TRBV11-2, the J call TRBJ2-1, with D perhaps matching TRBD1 (5 bases). The V and J ends lost 1 base and 0 bases respectively, with 7 bases between them. The CDR3 length is 15 residues. CDR1 SGHAT and CDR2 FQNNGV come from the germline V gene. Here the CDR3 reads CASSLGQSSYNEQFF. The CDR3 nucleotides are TGTGCCAGCAGCTTAGGACAGAGCTCCTACAATGAGCAGTTCTTC.

This rearrangement joins TRBV28 to TRBJ1-2; 7 nucleotides line up with TRBD1. V shed 1 base, J shed 4 bases, and the junction held 9 bases outside the gene matches. The CDR3 extends over 16 amino acids. Germline-derived CDR1 and CDR2 are MDHEN and SYDVKM. The CDR3 nucleotides read TGTGCCAGCAGTTTATCTTATTCGGCAGGGGGCTATGGCTACACCTTC. This encodes CASSLSYSAGGYGYTF.

This clone was seen only a few times. V and J are TRBV21-1 and TRBJ2-7. TRBV21-1 is annotated as a pseudogene. The CDR3 is 12 residues long. CDR3 sequence reads: CLGGLSSYEQYF. The DNA for the CDR3 is TGTCTAGGGGGACTCAGCTCCTACGAGCAGTACTTC.

For this clone: Other DNA sequences in the same sample also yield this CDR3. V is TRBV5-1 and J is TRBJ2-3, with 7 bases lining up with TRBD1. The CDR3 is 14 amino acids. Germline V lookup: CDR1 SGHRS, CDR2 YFSETQ. V lost 3 bases to trimming and J lost 0 bases; unmatched junction nucleotides: 1. CDR3 residues: CASSSGQSTDTQYF. The CDR3 nucleotides read TGCGCCAGCAGCTCGGGACAGAGCACAGATACGCAGTATTTT.

The rearrangement links TRBV6-5 to TRBJ1-3; D unclear. Trimming removed 5 bases at V and 2 bases at J, with 10 bases between. This CDR3 region has 14 residues. Per germline, CDR1 MNHEY and CDR2 SVGAGI. CDR3 sequence reads: CASSRTVTGNTIYF. The CDR3 region has the DNA TGTGCCAGCAGTAGAACAGTGACTGGAAACACCATATATTTT.

The table lists this clone with a few counts. The CDR3 DNA reads as TGTGCCAGCATCCGACACGGTGTAGCGGGAGCAGATACGCAGTATTTT. Protein: CASIRHGVAGADTQYF. The rearrangement uses TRBV5-6 and TRBJ2-3, with 9 bases aligning to TRBD2. There are 16 residues in the CDR3. The germline V gene encodes CDR1 SGHDT and CDR2 YYEEEE. Losses at the gene ends were 6 bases for V and 4 bases for J; bases not matched to a gene: 12.

As to this clone: The junction departs from the called germline gene at one end, perhaps through a read error. This chain joins TRBV9 and TRBJ2-2, with D possibly being TRBD2 (5 bases). The CDR3 has 14 amino acids. Germline assignment: CDR1 SGDLS and CDR2 YYNGEE. CDR3 region: CASSVASVTGELSF. The DNA for the CDR3 is TGTGCCAGCAGCGTAGCCTCAGTGACCGGGGAGCTGTCTTTT.

The genes are TRBV5-4 and TRBJ2-2, with D perhaps matching TRBD1 or TRBD2 (5 bases each). The CDR3 runs 16 residues. Germline assignment: CDR1 SGHNT and CDR2 YYREEE (reference sequence). With 2 bases removed from V and 6 bases from J, the gap between germline ends came to 17 bases. CDR3 sequence (DNA): TGTGCCAGCAGCTTCTTTAGGGGAGTAGACGCCGGGGAGCTGTTTTTT. Its protein is CASSFFRGVDAGELFF.

The rearrangement links TRBV28 to TRBJ2-1; the D call may be TRBD1 or TRBD2 (5 bases each). The CDR3 totals 15 residues. Germline V gene data show CDR1 as MDHEN and CDR2 as SYDVKM. V lost 4 bases and J lost 8, with 18 bases in between. The CDR3 bases are TGTGCCAGCAGTTACCCTGGGGGAGTAGGCGATGAGCAGTTCTTC. Protein: CASSYPGGVGDEQFF.

This sequence joins TRBV28 and TRBJ1-5; the D is unclear. Germline CDR1 is MDHEN and CDR2 is SYDVKM. There are 14 residues in the CDR3. Trimming removed 6 bases from V and 5 bases from J, with 14 bases in between. CDR3 sequence reads: CASSAGMVHQPQHF. The CDR3 DNA is TGTGCCAGCAGCGCCGGAATGGTTCATCAGCCCCAGCATTTT.

This clone was detected only a few times. This chain connects TRBV2 to TRBJ2-7; tentative D call: TRBD1 (6 bases). The CDR3 has 10 amino acids. V shed 10 bases and J shed 9 bases, with 13 bases lying between them. From germline, CDR1 is SNHLY and CDR2 FYNNEI. CDR3 residues: CATSAGVQYF. CDR3 sequence (DNA): TGTGCCACCTCCGCAGGGGTGCAGTACTTC. The full variable domain, in which reference TRBV2 and TRBJ2-7 provide the parts outside the CDR3, is EPEVTQTPSHQVTQMGQEVILRCVPISNHLYFYWYRQILGQKVEFLVSFYNNEISEKSEIFDDQFSVERPDGSNFTLKIRSTKLEDSAMYFCATSAGVQYFGPGTRLTVT.

The rearrangement links TRBV6-5 to TRBJ2-7; tentative D call: TRBD2 (5 bases). V gave up 6 bases and J gave up 2 bases, with 14 bases separating them. CDR1 and CDR2 (germline): MNHEY, SVGAGI. The length of the CDR3 is 14 residues. For the CDR3, the DNA is TGTGCCAGCAGCCCAGGAGGCTGGACCTACGAGCAGTACTTC. Translating it yields CASSPGGWTYEQYF.

This rearrangement joins TRBV5-4 to TRBJ2-3; 8 bases are a match to TRBD2. V dropped 1 base and J dropped 3; count of bases not matched to a gene: 7. Germline CDR1 reads SGHNT; CDR2 reads YYREEE (reference sequence). The CDR3 loop spans 16 amino acids. CDR3 sequence: CASSLSISSGTDTQYF. DNA for the CDR3: TGTGCCAGCAGCTTGTCGATCTCTAGCGGGACAGATACGCAGTATTTT.

J is TRBJ2-1 and V is TRBV10-2, with 9 bases matching TRBD2. The CDR3 runs 15 residues. Per germline, CDR1 WSHSY and CDR2 SAAADI. V shed 7 bases, J shed 7 bases, and the junction held 11 bases outside the gene matches. The CDR3 is CASNLPGLAMNEQFF. CDR3 bases: TGCGCCAGCAATCTCCCGGGACTAGCAATGAATGAGCAGTTCTTC.